This is a list of T cell receptor beta chains from one sample in a study of post-analysis software for immune sequencing data. TCRdb ran MiXCR on the PCR reads and lists one entry per CDR3 protein. The sample lists roughly 400,000 distinct CDR3 sequences; 30% to 40% were seen once. The specimen sequenced was blood. The receptors were sampled from a girl aged 2 to 10 with multiple sclerosis. Both conserved end residues are part of each CDR3. The D gene is left open where the match is weak. Clone size, where shown, is once, few, many, or a class for clones that have expanded.

v_gene	j_gene	d_gene	len	abundance	CDR3nt	CDR3aa
TRBV29-1	TRBJ2-5	NA	11	few	TGCAGCGTTGGTTTTCAAGAGACCCAGTACTTC	CSVGFQETQYF
TRBV11-2	TRBJ1-2	NA	13	few	TGTGCCAGCAGCTTAGGGAGGGGCGAAGGCTACACCTTC	CASSLGRGEGYTF
TRBV21-1	TRBJ1-2	NA	14	NA	TGTGCCAGCAGCAAAGTAAGGGAGGGCTATGGCTACACCTTC	CASSKVREGYGYTF
TRBV5-1	TRBJ1-2	NA	13	few	TGCGCCAGCAGCTTTAGGGTTAACTATGGCTACACCTTC	CASSFRVNYGYTF
TRBV2	TRBJ2-3	TRBD2	17	NA	TGTGCCAGCAGTAGGACTAGCGGGAGATTCTACACAGATACGCAGTATTTT	CASSRTSGRFYTDTQYF
TRBV28	TRBJ1-2	NA	14	NA	TGTGCCAGCAGTTACAGCGTCGATAACTATGGCTACACCTTC	CASSYSVDNYGYTF
TRBV29-1	TRBJ2-3	TRBD2	15	few	TGCAGCGTTGAACGGGGGGGATTTAGCACAGATACGCAGTATTTT	CSVERGGFSTDTQYF
TRBV27	TRBJ2-5	TRBD1	15	NA	TGTGCCAGCAGTCCCAGGGGGCGGTCATCGGAGACCCAGTACTTC	CASSPRGRSSETQYF
TRBV15	TRBJ1-5	NA	16	NA	TGTGCCACCAGCAGAGATAAGTACGGGGGCAATCAGCCCCAGCATTTT	CATSRDKYGGNQPQHF
TRBV28	TRBJ1-2	NA	15	NA	TGTGCCAGCAGTTTACCCGTGGGACACGTGTATGGCTACACCTTC	CASSLPVGHVYGYTF
TRBV5-1	TRBJ2-5	TRBD2	17	NA	TGCGCCAGCAGCTTGGACGGACTAGCGGGGGGGTTAGAGACCCAGTACTTC	CASSLDGLAGGLETQYF
TRBV7-2	TRBJ1-6	NA	14	NA	TGTGCCAGCAGCTTAGCCAGTACATATTCACCCCTCCACTTT	CASSLASTYSPLHF
TRBV6-4	TRBJ2-1	TRBD1	16	NA	TGTGCCAGCAGTGACGCCCACAGGGGGGACTACAATGAGCAGTTCTTC	CASSDAHRGDYNEQFF
TRBV7-9	TRBJ2-5	NA	17	few	TGTGCCAGCAGCTCCGGGGTGGTCCTAGGGGCCCAAGAGACCCAGTACTTC	CASSSGVVLGAQETQYF
TRBV29-1	TRBJ2-4	NA	14	NA	TGCAGCGTTGAAGATCAGTCCGGGTGGAACATTCAGTACTTC	CSVEDQSGWNIQYF
TRBV20-1	TRBJ2-7	TRBD2	15	NA	TGCAGTGCTAGGACTAGCGGGAGAAACACCTACGAGCAGTACTTC	CSARTSGRNTYEQYF
TRBV9	TRBJ2-7	NA	15	NA	TGTGCCAGCAGCCGAGGTACCTCGAATAATAACGAGCAGTACTTC	CASSRGTSNNNEQYF
TRBV5-1	TRBJ1-6	NA	13	NA	TGCGCCAGCAGCGACCGGACAAATTCACCCCTCCACTTT	CASSDRTNSPLHF
TRBV29-1	TRBJ2-4	NA	11	NA	TGCAGCGGCTTAGCCAAAAACATTCAGTACTTC	CSGLAKNIQYF
TRBV28	TRBJ2-7	TRBD2	17	NA	TGTGCCAGCAGCCTGCTTGGGAAGAGCGGGAGGCCCTACGAGCAGTACTTC	CASSLLGKSGRPYEQYF
TRBV4-3	TRBJ2-7	TRBD1	17	few	TGCGCCAGCAGCCAAGAGTTCCGGACAGGCTTTGGCAATGAGCAGTACTTC	CASSQEFRTGFGNEQYF
TRBV4-1	TRBJ1-6	NA	18	NA	TGCGCCAGCAGCCAAGGTGAAATTGGGGTTTCCTATAATTCACCCCTCCACTTT	CASSQGEIGVSYNSPLHF